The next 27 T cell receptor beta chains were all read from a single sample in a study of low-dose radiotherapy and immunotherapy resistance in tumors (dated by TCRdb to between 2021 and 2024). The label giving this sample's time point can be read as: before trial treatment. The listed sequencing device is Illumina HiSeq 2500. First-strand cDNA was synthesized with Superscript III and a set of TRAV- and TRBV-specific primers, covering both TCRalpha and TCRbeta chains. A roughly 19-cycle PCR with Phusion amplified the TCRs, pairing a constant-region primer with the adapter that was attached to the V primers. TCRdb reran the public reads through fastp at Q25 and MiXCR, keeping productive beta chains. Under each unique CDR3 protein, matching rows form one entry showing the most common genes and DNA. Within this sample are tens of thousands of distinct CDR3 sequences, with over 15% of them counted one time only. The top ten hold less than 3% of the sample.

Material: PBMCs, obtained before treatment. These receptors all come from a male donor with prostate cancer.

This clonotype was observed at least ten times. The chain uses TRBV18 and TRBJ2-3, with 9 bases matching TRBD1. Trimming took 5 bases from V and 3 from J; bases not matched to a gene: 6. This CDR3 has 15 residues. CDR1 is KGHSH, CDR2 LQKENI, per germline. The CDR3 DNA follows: TGTGCCAGCTCAACCTTGACAGGGGGGACAGATACGCAGTATTTT. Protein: CASSTLTGGTDTQYF. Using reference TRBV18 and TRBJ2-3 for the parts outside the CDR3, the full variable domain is NAGVMQNPRHLVRRRGQEARLRCSPMKGHSHVYWYRQLPEEGLKFMVYLQKENIIDESGMPKERFSAEFPKEGPSILRIQQVVRGDSAAYFCASSTLTGGTDTQYFGPGTRLTVL.

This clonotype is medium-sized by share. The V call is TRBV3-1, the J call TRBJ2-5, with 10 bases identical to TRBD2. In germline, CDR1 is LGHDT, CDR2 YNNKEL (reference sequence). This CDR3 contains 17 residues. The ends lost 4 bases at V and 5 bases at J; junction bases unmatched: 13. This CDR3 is CASSPSRTLAGAETQYF. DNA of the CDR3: TGTGCCAGCAGCCCATCCCGGACGCTAGCGGGGGCGGAGACCCAGTACTTC.

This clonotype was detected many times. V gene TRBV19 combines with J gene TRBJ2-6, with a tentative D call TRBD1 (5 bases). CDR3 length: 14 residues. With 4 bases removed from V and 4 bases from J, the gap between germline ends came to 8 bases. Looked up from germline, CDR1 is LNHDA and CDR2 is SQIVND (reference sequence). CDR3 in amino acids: CASSTGPGANVLTF. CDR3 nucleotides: TGTGCCAGTAGTACAGGGCCCGGGGCCAACGTCCTGACTTTC.

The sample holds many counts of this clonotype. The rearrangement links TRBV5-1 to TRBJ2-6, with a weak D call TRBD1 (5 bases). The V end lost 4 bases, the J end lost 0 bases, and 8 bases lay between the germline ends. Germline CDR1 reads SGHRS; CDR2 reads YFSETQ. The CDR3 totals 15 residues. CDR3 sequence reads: CASSGAASGANVLTF. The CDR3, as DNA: TGCGCCAGCAGCGGGGCAGCCTCTGGGGCCAACGTCCTGACTTTC.

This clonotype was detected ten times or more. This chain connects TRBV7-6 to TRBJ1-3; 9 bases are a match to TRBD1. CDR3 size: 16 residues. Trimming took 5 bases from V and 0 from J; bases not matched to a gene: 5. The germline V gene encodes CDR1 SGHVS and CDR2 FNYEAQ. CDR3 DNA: TGTGCCAGCAGCCGGGACAGGGCTAACTCTGGAAACACCATATATTTT. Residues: CASSRDRANSGNTIYF.

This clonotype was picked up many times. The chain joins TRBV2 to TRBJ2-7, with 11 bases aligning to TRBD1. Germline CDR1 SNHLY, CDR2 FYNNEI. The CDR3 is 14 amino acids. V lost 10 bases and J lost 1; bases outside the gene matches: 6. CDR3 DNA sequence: TGTGCCACAGTAGGACAGGGGGCGTCCTACGAGCAGTACTTC. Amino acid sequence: CATVGQGASYEQYF.

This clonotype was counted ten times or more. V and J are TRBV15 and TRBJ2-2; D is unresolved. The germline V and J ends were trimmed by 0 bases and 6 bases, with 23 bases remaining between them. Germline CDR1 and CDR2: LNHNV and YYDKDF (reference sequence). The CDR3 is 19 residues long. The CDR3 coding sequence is TGTGCCACCAGCAGAGACCTACCCGCTCGAGACAAGGCGTCCGGGGAGCTGTTTTTT. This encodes CATSRDLPARDKASGELFF.

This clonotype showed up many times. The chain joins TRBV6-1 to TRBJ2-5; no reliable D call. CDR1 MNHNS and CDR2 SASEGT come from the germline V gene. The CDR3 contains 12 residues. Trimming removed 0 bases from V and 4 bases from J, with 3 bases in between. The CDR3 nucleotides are TGTGCCAGCAGTGAAGCCCGAGAGACCCAGTACTTC. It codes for CASSEARETQYF.

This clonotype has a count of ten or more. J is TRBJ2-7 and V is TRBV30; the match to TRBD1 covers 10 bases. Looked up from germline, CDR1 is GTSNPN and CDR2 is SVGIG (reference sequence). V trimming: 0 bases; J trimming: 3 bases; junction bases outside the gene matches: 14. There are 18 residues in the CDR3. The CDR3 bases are TGTGCCTGGAGTGTCCGTCGCGGGGGGACAGGGGATCTCTACGAGCAGTACTTC. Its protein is CAWSVRRGGTGDLYEQYF.

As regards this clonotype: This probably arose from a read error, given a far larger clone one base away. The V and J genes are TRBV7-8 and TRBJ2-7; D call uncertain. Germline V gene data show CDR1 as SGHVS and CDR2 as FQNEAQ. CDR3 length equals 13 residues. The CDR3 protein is CASTEAATYEQYF. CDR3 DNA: TGTGCCAGCACCGAGGCGGCTACCTATGAGCAGTACTTC.

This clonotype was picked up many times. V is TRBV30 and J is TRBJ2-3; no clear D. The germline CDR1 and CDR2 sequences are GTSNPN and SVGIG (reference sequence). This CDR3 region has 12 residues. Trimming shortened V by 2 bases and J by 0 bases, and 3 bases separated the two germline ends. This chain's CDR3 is CAWSHSTDTQYF. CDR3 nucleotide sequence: TGTGCCTGGAGTCACAGCACAGATACGCAGTATTTT.

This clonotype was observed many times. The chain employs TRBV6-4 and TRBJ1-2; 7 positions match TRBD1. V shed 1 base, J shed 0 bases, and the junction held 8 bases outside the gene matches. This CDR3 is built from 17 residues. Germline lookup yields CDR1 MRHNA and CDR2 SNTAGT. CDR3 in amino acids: CASSDLTGAGANYGYTF. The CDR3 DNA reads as TGTGCCAGCAGTGACTTAACAGGGGCCGGAGCTAACTATGGCTACACCTTC.

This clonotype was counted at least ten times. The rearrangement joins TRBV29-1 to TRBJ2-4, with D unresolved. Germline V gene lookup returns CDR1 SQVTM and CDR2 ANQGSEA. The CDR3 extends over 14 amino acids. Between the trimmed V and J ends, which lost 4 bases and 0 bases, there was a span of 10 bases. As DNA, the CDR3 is TGCAGCGTTGTACGTAACGGAGCCAAAAACATTCAGTACTTC. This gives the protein CSVVRNGAKNIQYF.

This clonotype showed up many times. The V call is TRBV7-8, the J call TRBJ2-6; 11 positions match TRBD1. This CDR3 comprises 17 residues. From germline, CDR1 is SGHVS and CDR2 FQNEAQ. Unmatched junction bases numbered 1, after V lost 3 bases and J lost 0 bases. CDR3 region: CASSFGTGGSGANVLTF. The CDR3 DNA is TGTGCCAGCAGCTTCGGGACAGGGGGCTCTGGGGCCAACGTCCTGACTTTC.

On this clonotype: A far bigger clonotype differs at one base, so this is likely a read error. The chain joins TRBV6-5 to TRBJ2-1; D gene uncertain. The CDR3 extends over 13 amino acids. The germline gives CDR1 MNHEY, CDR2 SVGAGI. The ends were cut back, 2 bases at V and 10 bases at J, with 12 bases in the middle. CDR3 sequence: CASSYTSSYEQFF. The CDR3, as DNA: TGTGCCAGCAGTTACACTTCCTCCTACGAGCAGTTCTTC.

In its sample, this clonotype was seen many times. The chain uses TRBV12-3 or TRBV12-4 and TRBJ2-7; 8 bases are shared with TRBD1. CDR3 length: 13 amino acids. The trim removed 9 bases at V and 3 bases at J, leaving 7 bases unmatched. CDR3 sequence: CASRQGRDYEQYF. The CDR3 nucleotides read TGTGCCAGTAGACAGGGGCGGGACTACGAGCAGTACTTC.

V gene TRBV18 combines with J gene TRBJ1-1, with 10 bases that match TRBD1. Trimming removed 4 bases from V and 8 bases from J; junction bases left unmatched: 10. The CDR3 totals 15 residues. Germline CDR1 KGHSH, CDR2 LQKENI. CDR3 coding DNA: TGTGCCAGCTCACATATGGGACAGGGGAGTTTCGAAGCTTTCTTT. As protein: CASSHMGQGSFEAFF. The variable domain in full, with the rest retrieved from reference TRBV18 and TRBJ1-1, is NAGVMQNPRHLVRRRGQEARLRCSPMKGHSHVYWYRQLPEEGLKFMVYLQKENIIDESGMPKERFSAEFPKEGPSILRIQQVVRGDSAAYFCASSHMGQGSFEAFFGQGTRLTVV.

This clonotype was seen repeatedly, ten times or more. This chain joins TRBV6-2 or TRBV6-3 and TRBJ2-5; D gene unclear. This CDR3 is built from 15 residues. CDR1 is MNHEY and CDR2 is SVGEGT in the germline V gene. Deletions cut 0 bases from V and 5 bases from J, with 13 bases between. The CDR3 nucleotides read TGTGCCAGCAGTTACTCCCTGGACGATTGGGAGACCCAGTACTTC. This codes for CASSYSLDDWETQYF.

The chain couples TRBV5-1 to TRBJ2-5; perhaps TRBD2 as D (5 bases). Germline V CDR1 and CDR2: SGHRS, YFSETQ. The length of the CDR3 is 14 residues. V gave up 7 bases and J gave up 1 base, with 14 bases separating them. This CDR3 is CASGMSGFQETQYF. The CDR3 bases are TGCGCCAGCGGTATGAGCGGTTTCCAAGAGACCCAGTACTTC.

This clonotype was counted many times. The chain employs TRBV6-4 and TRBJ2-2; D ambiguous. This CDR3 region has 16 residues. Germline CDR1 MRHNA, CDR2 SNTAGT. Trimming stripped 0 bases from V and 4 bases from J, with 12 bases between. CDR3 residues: CASSDSPRTGTGELFF. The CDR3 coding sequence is TGTGCCAGCAGTGACTCGCCTAGGACGGGCACCGGGGAGCTGTTTTTT.

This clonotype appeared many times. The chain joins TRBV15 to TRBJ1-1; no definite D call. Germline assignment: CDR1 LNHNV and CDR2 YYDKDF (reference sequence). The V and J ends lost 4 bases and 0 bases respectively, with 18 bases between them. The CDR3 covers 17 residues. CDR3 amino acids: CATSIWQRYHMNTEAFF. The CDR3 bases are TGTGCCACCAGCATTTGGCAGCGCTACCACATGAACACTGAAGCTTTCTTT.

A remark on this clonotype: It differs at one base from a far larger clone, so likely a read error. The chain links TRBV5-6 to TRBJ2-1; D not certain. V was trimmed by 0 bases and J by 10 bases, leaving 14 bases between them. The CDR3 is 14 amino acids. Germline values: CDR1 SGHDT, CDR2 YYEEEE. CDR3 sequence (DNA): TGTGCCAGCAGCTTGGGAACTTTCGGGCACGAGCAGTTCTTC. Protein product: CASSLGTFGHEQFF.

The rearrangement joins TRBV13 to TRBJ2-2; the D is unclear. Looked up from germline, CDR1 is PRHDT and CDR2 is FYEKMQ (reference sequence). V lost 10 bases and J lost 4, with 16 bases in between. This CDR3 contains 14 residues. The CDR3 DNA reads TGTGCCACCAGTTTCGGAACCCTCACCGGGGAGCTGTTTTTT. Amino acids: CATSFGTLTGELFF.

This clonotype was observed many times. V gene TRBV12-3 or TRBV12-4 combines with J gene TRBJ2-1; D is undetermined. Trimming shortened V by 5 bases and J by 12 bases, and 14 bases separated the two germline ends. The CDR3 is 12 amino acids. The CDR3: CASSASRSWQFF. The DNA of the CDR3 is TGTGCCAGCAGTGCATCCCGGTCCTGGCAGTTCTTC.

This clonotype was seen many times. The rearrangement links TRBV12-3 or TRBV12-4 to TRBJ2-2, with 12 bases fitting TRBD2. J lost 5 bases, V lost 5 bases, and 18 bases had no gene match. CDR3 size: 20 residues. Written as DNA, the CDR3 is TGTGCCAGCAGTCCGACACCTCGCCCTCCTAGCGGGGGGGGGACCGGGGAGCTGTTTTTT. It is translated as CASSPTPRPPSGGGTGELFF.

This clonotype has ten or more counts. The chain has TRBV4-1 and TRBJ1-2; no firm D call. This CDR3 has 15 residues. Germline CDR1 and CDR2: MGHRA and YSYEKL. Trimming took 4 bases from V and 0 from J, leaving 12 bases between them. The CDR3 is CASSPLRAANYGYTF. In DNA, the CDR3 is TGCGCCAGCAGCCCCCTGCGGGCTGCTAACTATGGCTACACCTTC.

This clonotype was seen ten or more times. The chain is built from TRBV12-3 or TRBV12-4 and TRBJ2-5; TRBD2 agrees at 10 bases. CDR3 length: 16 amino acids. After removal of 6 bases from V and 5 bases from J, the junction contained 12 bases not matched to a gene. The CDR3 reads CASSRSLAGAGETQYF. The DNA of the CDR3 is TGTGCCAGCAGCCGCTCCCTAGCGGGGGCGGGCGAGACCCAGTACTTC.